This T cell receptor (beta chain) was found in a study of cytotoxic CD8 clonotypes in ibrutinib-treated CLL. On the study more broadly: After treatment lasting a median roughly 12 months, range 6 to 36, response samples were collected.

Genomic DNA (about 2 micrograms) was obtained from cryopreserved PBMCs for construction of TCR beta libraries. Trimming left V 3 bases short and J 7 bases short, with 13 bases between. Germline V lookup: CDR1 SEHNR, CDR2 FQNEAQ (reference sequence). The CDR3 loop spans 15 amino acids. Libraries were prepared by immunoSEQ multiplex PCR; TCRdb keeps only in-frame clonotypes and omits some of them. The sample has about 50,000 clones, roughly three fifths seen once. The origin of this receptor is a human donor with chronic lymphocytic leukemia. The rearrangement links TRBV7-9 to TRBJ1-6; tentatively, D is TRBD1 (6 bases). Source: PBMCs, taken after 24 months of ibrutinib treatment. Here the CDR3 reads CASSFQGPQNSPLHF. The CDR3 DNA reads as TGTGCCAGCAGCTTCCAGGGGCCCCAAAATTCACCCCTCCACTTT.